This TCR beta chain derives from a study of human T cells and chemical hapten exposure. Study information: Slight volume differences across pooled libraries mainly accounted for varying per-sample TCR yields.

Source study methods: Sample TCR counts, which ranged from roughly 23,224 to 750,000, had a median of roughly 92,000. MiXCR, applied by TCRdb to the RACE reads, yields one record per CDR3 protein. The V and J calls here are based on TCRdb, not the publication. The sample comprises fewer than 300,000 distinct CDR3 sequences, 7.5% to 9% of which are singletons, and about 1.2% rests with the top ten. This CDR3 region has 15 residues. Trimming left V 4 bases short and J 0 bases short, with 11 bases between. Germline loops: CDR1 SNHLY, CDR2 FYNNEI. Time point specified: pre-sensitization, week 0. Treatment of the sample: therapeutic diphenylcyclopropenone sensitization with weekly scalp DPC. Staff drew blood before applying each patch test.

This receptor was taken from a man younger than 35 with alopecia areata. Some clones in this sample may be carry-over from other donors' samples. This chain links TRBV2 with TRBJ2-3; D perhaps matches TRBD1 (7 bases). This specimen was whole blood, taken in connection with sensitization to the hapten diphenylcyclopropenone (DPC). Written as DNA, the CDR3 is TGTGCCAGCAGTGCGGAGGGGGCTAGCACAGATACGCAGTATTTT. It is translated as CASSAEGASTDTQYF.